Below are 27 T cell receptor beta chains sequenced from a single sample in a study of human T cells and chemical hapten exposure. Time point reported: pre-sensitization, week 0. The treatment was: therapeutic diphenylcyclopropenone sensitization with weekly scalp DPC. A single record per CDR3 protein comes from TCRdb applying MiXCR to the RACE reads. This table holds 350,000 to 400,000 distinct CDR3 sequences, approximately 5% found once. The source was whole blood, collected in connection with sensitization to the hapten diphenylcyclopropenone (DPC). Receptors originate from a woman in her forties or fifties with alopecia areata. Some clones in this sample may be carry-over from other donors' samples.

The sample holds a few counts of this clonotype. V usage is TRBV12-3 or TRBV12-4 and J usage is TRBJ1-5; 8 nucleotides line up with TRBD1. The CDR3 is 15 residues long. V trimming: 5 bases; J trimming: 5 bases; junction bases outside the gene matches: 8. The chain's CDR3 is CASSGGQGAYQPQHF. As DNA, the CDR3 is TGTGCCAGCAGTGGAGGGCAGGGGGCTTATCAGCCCCAGCATTTT.

This clonotype was observed at least ten times. The genes are TRBV6-1 and TRBJ1-2; perhaps TRBD1 as D (6 bases). Germline V gene lookup returns CDR1 MNHNS and CDR2 SASEGT. The CDR3 is 15 amino acids. V lost 5 bases and J 0 bases, leaving 13 bases between the germline ends. The CDR3: CASSLLTGPNYGYTF. CDR3 nucleotide sequence: TGTGCCAGCAGTCTGCTGACAGGCCCTAACTATGGCTACACCTTC.

This clonotype occurred a few times. The CDR3 here is CASSYSVGGVDTQYF. In DNA, the CDR3 is TGTGCCAGCAGTTACTCGGTAGGGGGTGTAGATACGCAGTATTTT. V and J are TRBV6-6 and TRBJ2-3; possible D gene TRBD1, 6 bases. V was clipped by 0 bases and J by 5 bases, with 12 bases between them. Germline CDR1 is MNHNY and CDR2 is SVGAGI (reference sequence). There are 15 residues in the CDR3.

This clonotype was detected a few times. The V and J genes are TRBV24-1 and TRBJ2-1, with 7 bases lining up with TRBD2. Unmatched junction bases numbered 5, after V lost 0 bases and J lost 10 bases. CDR1 and CDR2 from the germline V gene are KGHDR and SFDVKD. There are 14 residues in the CDR3. CDR3 DNA: TGTGCCACCAGTGATTTGTTGGGGGGAGGGGAGCAGTTCTTC. It specifies CATSDLLGGGEQFF.

The V call is TRBV5-1, the J call TRBJ2-7, with D maybe TRBD1 (6 bases). V lost 0 bases, J lost 8 bases, and 9 bases lay in between. CDR3 length: 12 amino acids. The germline CDR1 and CDR2 sequences are SGHRS and YFSETQ. The CDR3 region has the DNA TGCGCCAGCAGCTTGGACAGGGAGCAGCAGTACTTC. It specifies CASSLDREQQYF.

The CDR3 loop reads CASSQWDRGNQPQHF. The CDR3 region has the DNA TGTGCCAGCAGCCAATGGGACAGGGGCAATCAGCCCCAGCATTTT. V usage is TRBV3-1 and J usage is TRBJ1-5; TRBD1 aligns across 9 bases. V lost 2 bases to trimming and J lost 2 bases; unmatched junction nucleotides: 1. The CDR3 contains 15 residues. Germline assignment: CDR1 LGHDT and CDR2 YNNKEL (reference sequence). Drawing the rest from reference TRBV3-1 and TRBJ1-5, the complete variable domain is DTAVSQTPKYLVTQMGNDKSIKCEQNLGHDTMYWYKQDSKKFLKIMFSYNNKELIINETVPNRFSPKSPDKAHLNLHINSLELGDSAVYFCASSQWDRGNQPQHFGDGTRLSIL.

This clonotype was recorded a few times. The V call is TRBV11-3, the J call TRBJ2-1; 10 nucleotides align to TRBD2. CDR1 is SGHNT, CDR2 YENEEA, per germline. Germline trimming cut 0 bases from V and 9 bases from J; bases unmatched to any gene: 5. The CDR3 sequence is 15 residues long. The CDR3 spells CASSLEAGGPGEQFF. The CDR3 DNA follows: TGTGCCAGCAGCTTAGAAGCGGGGGGGCCGGGTGAGCAGTTCTTC.

This clonotype was picked up a small number of times. The chain couples TRBV5-1 to TRBJ2-1; D remains unclear. Germline CDR1 SGHRS, CDR2 YFSETQ. Trimming stripped 6 bases from V and 3 bases from J, with 13 bases between. This CDR3 has 14 amino acids. The CDR3 spells CASKYEDLYNEQFF. The DNA for the CDR3 is TGCGCCAGCAAATACGAGGACCTCTACAATGAGCAGTTCTTC.

This clonotype was seen many times. The chain combines TRBV7-2 with TRBJ2-3, with 9 bases that match TRBD1. Germline CDR1 reads SGHTA; CDR2 reads FQGNSA. The ends lost 5 bases at V and 5 bases at J; junction bases unmatched: 8. CDR3 length: 15 residues. The CDR3 region is CASSLGQGRGDTQYF. The CDR3 coding sequence is TGTGCCAGCAGCCTGGGACAGGGAAGGGGAGATACGCAGTATTTT.

This clonotype occurred many times. The chain carries TRBV3-1 and TRBJ1-2, with D uncertain. This CDR3 has 11 residues. The V end was cut by 8 bases, the J end by 4 bases, with 8 bases between. CDR1 is LGHDT and CDR2 is YNNKEL in the germline V gene (reference sequence). This CDR3 is CASGDTYGYTF. CDR3 nucleotide sequence: TGTGCCAGCGGTGACACCTATGGCTACACCTTC.

This clonotype appeared a few times. The J gene is TRBJ1-5, the V gene TRBV7-2, with D hard to call. V shed 7 bases and J shed 0 bases, with 13 bases lying between them. This CDR3 contains 15 residues. Germline V gene sequence: CDR1 SGHTA, CDR2 FQGNSA. CDR3 bases: TGTGCCAGCACCCTGGACGTTTATAGCAATCAGCCCCAGCATTTT. This encodes CASTLDVYSNQPQHF.

The V and J genes are TRBV7-2 and TRBJ2-3, with D possibly called TRBD1 or TRBD2 (5 bases each). Trimming took off 3 bases at V and 1 base at J, with 17 bases between the two ends. CDR3 length: 17 residues. Germline lookup yields CDR1 SGHTA and CDR2 FQGNSA. The CDR3 sequence is CASSFPLLTAGTDTQYF. The CDR3 DNA reads as TGTGCCAGCAGCTTCCCCCTTCTGACAGCGGGCACAGATACGCAGTATTTT.

Ten or more counts support this clonotype. The chain joins TRBV6-2 or TRBV6-3 to TRBJ2-3; D is unclear. CDR3 size: 13 residues. Trimming removed 6 bases at V and 0 bases at J, with 7 bases between. Germline V lookup: CDR1 MNHEY, CDR2 SVGEGT. CDR3 DNA sequence: TGTGCCAGCAGGTACACGAGCACAGATACGCAGTATTTT. Translation gives CASRYTSTDTQYF.

This clonotype has ten or more counts. The V call is TRBV7-9, the J call TRBJ1-1; unclear D gene. Trimming removed 7 bases from V and 5 bases from J, with 11 bases in between. This CDR3 region has 12 residues. Germline V lookup: CDR1 SEHNR, CDR2 FQNEAQ (reference sequence). The CDR3 is CASIRTGTEAFF. The CDR3 DNA is TGTGCCAGCATCAGGACCGGGACTGAAGCTTTCTTT.

This chain uses TRBV4-1 with TRBJ2-7, with D possibly TRBD2 on 7 matching bases. The CDR3 loop spans 19 amino acids. Germline CDR1 MGHRA, CDR2 YSYEKL. V gave up 0 bases and J gave up 2 bases, with 23 bases separating them. This CDR3 reads CASSQDKRGANRYAYEQYF. CDR3 DNA sequence: TGCGCCAGCAGCCAAGATAAACGGGGGGCCAATCGATACGCCTACGAGCAGTACTTC.

This clonotype has more than one count but fewer than ten. The chain is built from TRBV18 and TRBJ1-2; 8 positions match TRBD1. The CDR3 covers 14 residues. From germline, CDR1 is KGHSH and CDR2 LQKENI. V was clipped by 5 bases and J by 6 bases; unmatched bases: 8. CDR3 protein: CASSSGTGYNGYTF. DNA for the CDR3: TGTGCCAGCTCATCCGGGACAGGTTATAATGGCTACACCTTC.

The chain uses TRBV12-3 or TRBV12-4 and TRBJ1-1; D is uncertain. The CDR3 is 15 residues long. Deletions cut 2 bases from V and 4 bases from J, with 14 bases between. DNA of the CDR3: TGTGCCAGCAGTTTAACTTCAAATGGAGGCACTGAAGCTTTCTTT. Amino acid sequence: CASSLTSNGGTEAFF.

This clonotype occurred many times. J is TRBJ2-5 and V is TRBV4-2; 7 nucleotides match TRBD2. There are 15 residues in the CDR3. Germline lookup yields CDR1 LGHNA and CDR2 YNFKEQ. V gave up 1 base and J gave up 5 bases; unmatched junction bases: 7. The CDR3 loop reads CASSQAGGAEETQYF. DNA of the CDR3: TGTGCCAGCAGCCAAGCGGGGGGAGCGGAGGAGACCCAGTACTTC.

There are many counts of this clonotype. The J gene is TRBJ1-4, the V gene TRBV24-1; unclear D gene. Looked up from germline, CDR1 is KGHDR and CDR2 is SFDVKD. V was clipped by 0 bases and J by 6 bases, with 10 bases between them. The CDR3 has 15 amino acids. Written as DNA, the CDR3 is TGTGCCACCAGTGATTTGGACCCTCTAGATGAAAAACTGTTTTTT. This gives the protein CATSDLDPLDEKLFF.

This chain connects TRBV29-1 to TRBJ2-1; 9 bases fit TRBD2. There are 15 residues in the CDR3. In germline, CDR1 is SQVTM, CDR2 ANQGSEA. After removal of 4 bases from V and 7 bases from J, the junction contained 11 bases not matched to a gene. The CDR3 spells CSVARGGRAQNEQFF. The CDR3 DNA reads TGCAGCGTTGCCCGGGGCGGGAGGGCCCAAAATGAGCAGTTCTTC.

This clonotype was recorded at least ten times. The J gene is TRBJ2-1, the V gene TRBV5-1; 7 positions match TRBD1. The V gene end was trimmed by 0 bases and the J gene end by 7 bases; junction bases not matched to a gene: 4. The germline CDR1 and CDR2 sequences are SGHRS and YFSETQ. The CDR3 totals 14 residues. CDR3 sequence (DNA): TGCGCCAGCAGCTTGGGGACAGGCCAGAATGAGCAGTTCTTC. This encodes CASSLGTGQNEQFF.

The chain carries TRBV9 and TRBJ2-2, with D tentatively TRBD1 (5 bases). The V gene lost 2 bases and the J gene lost 2 bases, with 16 bases spanning the gap. The germline V gene encodes CDR1 SGDLS and CDR2 YYNGEE. The length of the CDR3 is 17 residues. CDR3 protein: CASSVYGQGGNTGELFF. CDR3 coding DNA: TGTGCCAGCAGCGTCTATGGGCAGGGCGGAAACACCGGGGAGCTGTTTTTT.

The chain combines TRBV29-1 with TRBJ1-1; unclear D gene. The germline V and J ends were trimmed by 4 bases and 4 bases, with 13 bases remaining between them. CDR3 length: 13 amino acids. CDR1 SQVTM and CDR2 ANQGSEA come from the germline V gene. The DNA for the CDR3 is TGCAGCGTTGGGGGAGGGTCGAGCACTGAAGCTTTCTTT. Translation: CSVGGGSSTEAFF.

There are many counts of this clonotype. V is TRBV7-9 and J is TRBJ2-5, with D hard to call. Trimming left V 3 bases short and J 0 bases short, with 5 bases between. CDR3 length equals 13 residues. Germline CDR1 SEHNR, CDR2 FQNEAQ (reference sequence). The CDR3 DNA reads TGTGCCAGCAGCTTCCCGTACCAAGAGACCCAGTACTTC. Protein: CASSFPYQETQYF.

The V and J genes are TRBV30 and TRBJ2-3; D is possibly TRBD1 or TRBD2 (5 bases each). CDR1 is GTSNPN and CDR2 is SVGIG in the germline V gene (reference sequence). V was shortened by 2 bases and J by 1 base, with 13 bases between the two germline ends. The CDR3 spans 15 residues. Here the CDR3 reads CAWSRWGFGTDTQYF. For the CDR3, the DNA is TGTGCCTGGAGTCGATGGGGGTTTGGCACAGATACGCAGTATTTT.

This clonotype was observed at least ten times. For the CDR3, the DNA is TGCAGTGCTAGCGCACCATACCTCAGCGGGAGGTCCTACAATGAGCAGTTCTTC. Its protein product is CSASAPYLSGRSYNEQFF. V is TRBV20-1 and J is TRBJ2-1; 9 nucleotides align to TRBD2. From germline, CDR1 is DFQATT and CDR2 SNEGSKA (reference sequence). The trim removed 3 bases at V and 1 base at J, leaving 13 bases unmatched. This CDR3 has 18 amino acids.

This clonotype was seen many times. This rearrangement joins TRBV29-1 to TRBJ1-2; 7 bases line up with TRBD1. V was pared by 1 base and J by 14 bases, with 13 bases of the junction left unmatched. The CDR3 extends over 13 amino acids. Germline CDR1 and CDR2: SQVTM and ANQGSEA. The CDR3 sequence is CSVEGGTEMVYTF. DNA of the CDR3: TGCAGCGTTGAAGGAGGGACAGAGATGGTGTATACCTTC.